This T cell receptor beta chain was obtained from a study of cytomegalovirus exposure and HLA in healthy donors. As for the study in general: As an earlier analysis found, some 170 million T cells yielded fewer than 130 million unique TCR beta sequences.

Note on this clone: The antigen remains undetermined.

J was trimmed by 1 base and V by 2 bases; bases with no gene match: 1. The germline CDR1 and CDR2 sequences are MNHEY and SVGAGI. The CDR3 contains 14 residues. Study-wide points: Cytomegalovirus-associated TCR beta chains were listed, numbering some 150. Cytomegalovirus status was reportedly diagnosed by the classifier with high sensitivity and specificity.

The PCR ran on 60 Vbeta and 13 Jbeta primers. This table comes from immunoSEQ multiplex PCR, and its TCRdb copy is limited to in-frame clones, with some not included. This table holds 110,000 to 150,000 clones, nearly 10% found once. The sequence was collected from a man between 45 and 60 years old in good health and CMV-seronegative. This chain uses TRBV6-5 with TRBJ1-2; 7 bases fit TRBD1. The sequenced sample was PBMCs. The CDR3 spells CASSYRQGNYGYTF. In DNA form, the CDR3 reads TGTGCCAGCAGTTACCGACAGGGTAACTATGGCTACACCTTC.